This TCR beta chain was observed in a study of blood T cells in healthy people across ages. Study-wide background: With template switching, about one barcoded beta molecule was captured per two T cells.

This clonotype was detected a few times. With a J-beta primer mix and a sample-barcoded 5' primer, a second PCR ran about 7 to 12 cycles. TCRdb called the 5' RACE reads again in MiXCR, with one record for every CDR3 protein. The table shows roughly 1.5 million distinct CDR3 sequences, with 35% to 45% occurring only once. This receptor was taken from a woman aged 18-30 years in good health. Sequencing used blood.

CDR3 bases: TGCGCCAGCAGCCAAGCGGACAGGGGGCACTACGAGCAGTACTTC. Residues: CASSQADRGHYEQYF. The chain uses TRBV4-1 and TRBJ2-7; 11 bases line up with TRBD1. V gave up 1 base and J gave up 3 bases; unmatched junction bases: 2. This CDR3 contains 15 residues. Germline lookup yields CDR1 MGHRA and CDR2 YSYEKL.